Each of the 15 T cell receptor beta chains below was sequenced from the same sample in a study of T cells in Graves' hyperthyroidism and ophthalmopathy (dated by TCRdb to between 2019 and 2020). The library was produced with multiplex PCR. The sequencing machine was an Illumina HiSeq 2000. TCR beta CDR3 regions were amplified from RNA transcripts. For the first round of RT-PCR on the TCR CDR3, the HTBI primer set was used together with the Qiagen OneStep RT-PCR kit. TCRdb's own reprocessing of the public reads used fastp at Q25 and MiXCR and kept productive beta chains. Identical CDR3 protein sequences are pooled into one entry, listed with their most common genes and DNA. This sample lists about 360,000 distinct CDR3 sequences; 25% were detected once. The ten largest clones take up around four fifths of the sample. The specimen was blood. The receptors come from a man in his forties or fifties with Graves' hyperthyroidism.

This chain uses TRBV7-2 with TRBJ2-7; 8 positions agree with TRBD2. Germline lookup yields CDR1 SGHTA and CDR2 FQGNSA. Trimming took 2 bases from V and 1 from J; bases not matched to a gene: 10. This CDR3 spans 17 amino acids. The CDR3 nucleotides are TGTGCCAGCAGCTTATGGGGCGGGACTAGTGGTTCCTACGAGCAGTACTTC. This encodes CASSLWGGTSGSYEQYF.

The chain recombines TRBV6-1 with TRBJ1-5; D possibly corresponds to TRBD1 (6 bases). The CDR3 extends over 14 amino acids. The germline V gene has CDR1 MNHNS and CDR2 SASEGT. Between the trimmed V and J ends, which lost 5 bases and 8 bases, there was a span of 16 bases. CDR3 residues: CASSSQFRGEPQHF. CDR3 DNA: TGTGCCAGCAGTTCTCAATTCAGGGGCGAGCCCCAGCATTTT.

J is TRBJ1-1 and V is TRBV27, with a tentative D call TRBD1 (5 bases). The CDR3 has 15 amino acids. With 6 bases removed from V and 4 bases from J, the gap between germline ends came to 18 bases. CDR1 is MNHEY, CDR2 SMNVEV, per germline (reference sequence). The CDR3 region is CASSPNTWGGTEAFF. CDR3 coding DNA: TGTGCCAGCAGCCCGAACACATGGGGGGGCACTGAAGCTTTCTTT.

This clonotype appeared a few times. This chain uses TRBV6-1 with TRBJ1-1, with 7 bases aligning to TRBD1. The CDR3 is 12 amino acids. CDR1 and CDR2 (germline): MNHNS, SASEGT. V shed 10 bases and J 3 bases; nucleotides not matched to a gene: 5. The CDR3 loop reads CATRDSYTEAFF. As DNA, the CDR3 is TGTGCCACCCGGGACAGTTACACTGAAGCTTTCTTT.

This clonotype has at least ten counts. The rearrangement links TRBV7-9 to TRBJ2-1; 7 nucleotides line up with TRBD1. V gave up 4 bases and J gave up 7 bases; unmatched junction bases: 7. The CDR3 has 14 amino acids. CDR1 and CDR2 (germline): SEHNR, FQNEAQ (reference sequence). CDR3 bases: TGTGCCAGCAGCTCAACCGACAGGGTGAATGAGCAGTTCTTC. Translating gives CASSSTDRVNEQFF.

In the case of this clonotype: Because the CDR3 is missing its conserved closing phenylalanine or tryptophan, this is likely a read error. V gene TRBV7-9 combines with J gene TRBJ1-2; D is undetermined. CDR3 length equals 17 residues. Deletions cut 1 base from V and 2 bases from J, with 17 bases between. CDR1 is SEHNR, CDR2 FQNEAQ, per germline (reference sequence). The CDR3 sequence: CASSLGPLAPTNYGYTS. In DNA form, the CDR3 reads TGTGCCAGCAGCTTAGGCCCCCTTGCCCCCACCAACTATGGCTACACCTCC.

Only a few counts were recorded for this clonotype. The chain links TRBV11-2 to TRBJ2-3, with D maybe TRBD2 (6 bases). Germline lookup yields CDR1 SGHAT and CDR2 FQNNGV. The CDR3 is made up of 16 amino acids. V was clipped by 2 bases and J by 1 base, with 13 bases between them. CDR3 sequence (DNA): TGTGCCAGCAGCTTAATGGCCGGAGGGGGCACAGATACGCAGTATTTT. Translated, it gives CASSLMAGGGTDTQYF.

This clonotype has a handful of counts. CDR3 nucleotides: TGTGCCAGCAGCCAAGAATCGCGCGGCTATACTTACGAGCAGTACTTC. Amino acids: CASSQESRGYTYEQYF. This chain uses TRBV14 with TRBJ2-7; D gene unclear. Germline CDR1 and CDR2: SGHDN and FVKESK. There are 16 residues in the CDR3. The germline V and J ends were trimmed by 0 bases and 4 bases, with 16 bases remaining between them.

The genes are TRBV5-1 and TRBJ2-5; D tentatively fits TRBD1 or TRBD2 (5 bases each). V lost 3 bases to trimming and J lost 5 bases, with 14 bases between them. Germline CDR1 SGHRS, CDR2 YFSETQ. This CDR3 contains 14 residues. CDR3 sequence (DNA): TGCGCCAGCAGCTCTTCCCAGGGACGGGAGACCCAGTACTTC. Its protein product is CASSSSQGRETQYF.

This clonotype has a count of ten or more. This chain joins TRBV5-1 and TRBJ2-7, with 8 nucleotides matching TRBD1. The CDR3 loop spans 14 amino acids. Per germline, CDR1 SGHRS and CDR2 YFSETQ. The trim removed 4 bases at V and 5 bases at J, leaving 8 bases unmatched. CDR3 in amino acids: CASSPRTGLDEQYF. CDR3 coding DNA: TGCGCCAGCAGCCCAAGGACAGGGCTGGACGAGCAGTACTTC.

For this clonotype: A much larger clone is a single base away; this may be a read error. V gene TRBV6-1 combines with J gene TRBJ2-5; D is unresolved. Germline CDR1 reads MNHNS; CDR2 reads SASEGT. This CDR3 has 15 residues. The CDR3 region has the DNA TGTACCAGCATGAGATTAGCAAATCCTCTTTTGACCCAGTACTTC. Its protein product is CTSMRLANPLLTQYF.

The chain is built from TRBV9 and TRBJ2-1; tentative D call: TRBD2 (7 bases). The CDR3 consists of 16 residues. In germline, CDR1 is SGDLS, CDR2 YYNGEE. Deletions cut 0 bases from V and 1 base from J, with 11 bases between. Here the CDR3 DNA reads TGTGCCAGCAGCGTAGGTGGGGGGGCTTCCTACAATGAGCAGTTCTTC. The encoded protein is CASSVGGGASYNEQFF.

The chain joins TRBV18 to TRBJ1-3; D gene unclear. The V end was cut by 3 bases, the J end by 4 bases, with 7 bases between. Per the germline V gene, CDR1 is KGHSH and CDR2 is LQKENI. The CDR3 covers 13 residues. As DNA, the CDR3 is TGTGCCAGCTCACCCCCAATCGGAAACACCATATATTTT. It yields the protein CASSPPIGNTIYF.

This clonotype was seen more than once but under ten times. The chain joins TRBV3-1 to TRBJ2-2; D is unclear. Germline V gives CDR1 LGHDT, CDR2 YNNKEL (reference sequence). V shed 0 bases and J shed 1 base, with 9 bases lying between them. This CDR3 has 16 amino acids. DNA for the CDR3: TGTGCCAGCAGCCAAGAAGGGCTGGGGAACACCGGGGAGCTGTTTTTT. Amino acid sequence: CASSQEGLGNTGELFF.

The V gene is TRBV7-2, the J gene TRBJ2-7; possibly TRBD1 for D (6 bases). Trimming took 2 bases from V and 3 from J, leaving 14 bases between them. This CDR3 has 15 residues. The germline gives CDR1 SGHTA, CDR2 FQGNSA. The CDR3: CASSLNEQGLYEQYF. The CDR3 DNA is TGTGCCAGCAGCTTAAATGAACAGGGCCTCTACGAGCAGTACTTC.